These 27 T cell receptor beta chains originate from one sample sequenced in a study of CD8 T cells in ankylosing spondylitis (dated by TCRdb to about 2017). The library was obtained by 5' RACE. Sequenced on an Illumina HiSeq 2500. In-frame beta chains were kept once TCRdb had trimmed the public reads at Q25 with fastp and called clones with MiXCR. Identical CDR3 proteins give one entry, which carries the most common genes and DNA. The sample profile shows under 450,000 distinct CDR3 sequences; 20% of them were found once. The biggest ten clones account for about an eighth of the sample. Material for sequencing was blood, either unsorted or a sorted T cell fraction (not recorded which). These receptors all come from a male donor with ankylosing spondylitis or in good health (not recorded which).

This sequence joins TRBV27 and TRBJ1-1; TRBD1 is a possible D gene (6 bases). The V gene's germline CDR1 is MNHEY and CDR2 SMNVEV (reference sequence). This CDR3 has 15 amino acids. Trimming took off 3 bases at V and 4 bases at J, with 15 bases between the two ends. The CDR3 DNA sequence: TGTGCCAGCAGTTTCACCACCGGGACATTCACTGAAGCTTTCTTT. This gives the protein CASSFTTGTFTEAFF.

This clonotype was seen more than once but under ten times. V usage is TRBV6-4 and J usage is TRBJ2-3, with 8 bases identical to TRBD2. In germline, CDR1 is MRHNA, CDR2 SNTAGT. The length of the CDR3 is 16 residues. Trimming at V came to 0 bases and at J to 4 bases, leaving 6 bases not matched to a gene. The CDR3 is CASSDSFGGASDTQYF. The CDR3 region has the DNA TGTGCCAGCAGTGACTCTTTCGGGGGGGCCTCAGATACGCAGTATTTT.

The V and J genes are TRBV28 and TRBJ1-1; the D gene is possibly TRBD1 (5 bases). CDR3 length: 16 amino acids. The V end was cut by 4 bases, the J end by 0 bases, with 15 bases between. Germline CDR1 is MDHEN and CDR2 is SYDVKM. CDR3 nucleotide sequence: TGTGCCAGCAGTTCAGAAAAGGGGCCAGTGAACACTGAAGCTTTCTTT. This gives the protein CASSSEKGPVNTEAFF.

This clonotype was found many times. The chain employs TRBV12-3 or TRBV12-4 and TRBJ1-5; possibly TRBD1 for D (5 bases). The CDR3 spans 15 residues. The V end was cut by 4 bases, the J end by 0 bases, with 10 bases between. The CDR3 is CASSSDGHSNQPQHF. CDR3 coding DNA: TGTGCCAGCAGTTCGGACGGACATAGCAATCAGCCCCAGCATTTT.

This clonotype came up many times. The chain is built from TRBV7-6 and TRBJ2-1, with 8 bases aligning to TRBD2. Germline assignment: CDR1 SGHVS and CDR2 FNYEAQ. This CDR3 comprises 14 residues. V gave up 5 bases and J gave up 2 bases; unmatched junction bases: 2. The CDR3 region has the DNA TGTGCCAGCAGCCCGGGGGGGGCCTACAATGAGCAGTTCTTC. This gives the protein CASSPGGAYNEQFF.

This clonotype was observed a handful of times. V is TRBV5-1 and J is TRBJ2-3; D might be TRBD1 (6 bases). The V gene's germline CDR1 is SGHRS and CDR2 YFSETQ. Trimming took 4 bases from V and 3 from J, leaving 15 bases between them. The length of the CDR3 is 15 residues. Here the CDR3 DNA reads TGCGCCAGCAGCGCCACAGGGAGTTGGACAGATACGCAGTATTTT. Translating gives CASSATGSWTDTQYF.

This chain links TRBV4-1 with TRBJ2-3; 10 bases line up with TRBD2. The germline gives CDR1 MGHRA, CDR2 YSYEKL. V lost 5 bases to trimming and J lost 2 bases; unmatched junction nucleotides: 7. The CDR3 has 16 residues. The CDR3 sequence is CASSSSSGGLTDTQYF. DNA for the CDR3: TGCGCCAGCAGCTCATCTAGCGGGGGCCTCACAGATACGCAGTATTTT.

V and J are TRBV11-2 and TRBJ2-2; TRBD1 aligns across 8 bases. The germline V gene has CDR1 SGHAT and CDR2 FQNNGV. This CDR3 spans 16 amino acids. With 5 bases clipped from V and 3 bases from J, the junction kept 8 bases outside the gene matches. As DNA, the CDR3 is TGTGCCAGCAGCCGAAGACAGGGGTTTTACACCGGGGAGCTGTTTTTT. It is translated as CASSRRQGFYTGELFF.

This clonotype came up a few times. The chain carries TRBV28 and TRBJ2-3, with D unclear. Looked up from germline, CDR1 is MDHEN and CDR2 is SYDVKM. The CDR3 is 15 amino acids. V lost 10 bases and J lost 0, with 17 bases in between. Here the CDR3 reads CATYEGTPSTDTQYF. The CDR3 DNA sequence: TGTGCCACTTACGAAGGCACTCCTAGCACAGATACGCAGTATTTT.

V and J are TRBV29-1 and TRBJ1-1, with D maybe TRBD1 (6 bases). Trimming removed 5 bases at V and 5 bases at J, with 12 bases between. This CDR3 contains 12 residues. Germline V gives CDR1 SQVTM, CDR2 ANQGSEA. CDR3 bases: TGCAGCGTTTTCAGGGGAGGGACTGAAGCTTTCTTT. Translated, it gives CSVFRGGTEAFF.

V is TRBV12-3 or TRBV12-4 and J is TRBJ2-5; 8 nucleotides line up with TRBD2. V shed 1 base, J shed 6 bases, and the junction held 10 bases outside the gene matches. The CDR3 has 16 amino acids. DNA of the CDR3: TGTGCCAGCAGTTTAGTGGCGAGCGGGGGTGGCCAGACCCAGTACTTC. Its translation is CASSLVASGGGQTQYF.

There are a few counts of this clonotype. The chain employs TRBV4-1 and TRBJ2-1, with 7 bases matching TRBD1. Germline assignment: CDR1 MGHRA and CDR2 YSYEKL. This CDR3 is 18 amino acids long. V lost 1 base, J lost 4 bases, and 13 bases stayed unmatched. The CDR3 DNA reads TGCGCCAGCAGCCAAGTTAGTTTTGACAGGGATTCTTACAATGAGCAGTTCTTC. The encoded protein is CASSQVSFDRDSYNEQFF.

The CDR3 DNA reads as TGTGCCAGCAGCGTAAGTCAGGGAGACGAGCAGTACTTC. Encoded protein: CASSVSQGDEQYF. The V call is TRBV9, the J call TRBJ2-7; D possibly uses TRBD1 or TRBD2 (5 bases each). This CDR3 has 13 residues. Germline CDR1 reads SGDLS; CDR2 reads YYNGEE. With 1 base removed from V and 5 bases from J, the gap between germline ends came to 10 bases.

V gene TRBV11-2 combines with J gene TRBJ2-1, with TRBD2 identical over 9 bases. The trim removed 5 bases at V and 4 bases at J, leaving 12 bases unmatched. This CDR3 is built from 17 residues. Germline CDR1 is SGHAT and CDR2 is FQNNGV. In DNA form, the CDR3 reads TGTGCCAGCAGCCAAACCGGGGCGGGGGGGCGTTACAATGAGCAGTTCTTC. Amino acid sequence: CASSQTGAGGRYNEQFF.

In this sample, this clonotype turned up a few times. This rearrangement joins TRBV6-1 to TRBJ2-7, with D tentatively TRBD1 (5 bases). V was trimmed by 5 bases and J by 0 bases, leaving 11 bases between them. Germline V gene sequence: CDR1 MNHNS, CDR2 SASEGT. The CDR3 runs to 14 residues. The CDR3 coding sequence is TGTGCCAGCAGTCCCTGGACAAGCTCCTACGAGCAGTACTTC. Its translation is CASSPWTSSYEQYF.

This chain links TRBV15 with TRBJ2-3; TRBD1 matches 12 bases. V gave up 5 bases and J gave up 4 bases; unmatched junction bases: 10. This CDR3 comprises 17 residues. Per the germline V gene, CDR1 is LNHNV and CDR2 is YYDKDF (reference sequence). CDR3 in amino acids: CATSSVGQGARADTQYF. The CDR3 DNA is TGTGCCACCAGCTCGGTGGGACAGGGGGCGAGGGCAGATACGCAGTATTTT.

The chain combines TRBV19 with TRBJ2-1, with D perhaps matching TRBD2 (6 bases). CDR1 LNHDA and CDR2 SQIVND come from the germline V gene (reference sequence). The V end lost 3 bases, the J end lost 0 bases, and 9 bases lay between the germline ends. The CDR3 is 15 residues long. In nucleotides, the CDR3 is TGTGCCAGTAGTATGGTTAGCGGCTCCTACAATGAGCAGTTCTTC. Translation: CASSMVSGSYNEQFF.

The chain employs TRBV28 and TRBJ2-2; perhaps TRBD1 as D (5 bases). CDR1 is MDHEN, CDR2 SYDVKM, per germline. Trimming shortened V by 2 bases and J by 2 bases, and 9 bases separated the two germline ends. This CDR3 is built from 15 residues. The CDR3 region has the DNA TGTGCCAGCAGTTTAATCGGACAAAACACCGGGGAGCTGTTTTTT. It codes for CASSLIGQNTGELFF.

This chain links TRBV7-8 with TRBJ2-3; 12 nucleotides align to TRBD2. CDR3 size: 16 residues. V shed 3 bases and J 2 bases; nucleotides not matched to a gene: 3. In germline, CDR1 is SGHVS, CDR2 FQNEAQ. The CDR3 reads CASSFGLAGFTDTQYF. As DNA, the CDR3 is TGTGCCAGCAGCTTCGGACTAGCGGGGTTCACAGATACGCAGTATTTT. The full variable domain, with the rest looked up from reference TRBV7-8 and TRBJ2-3, is GAGVSQSPRYKVAKRGQDVALRCDPISGHVSLFWYQQALGQGPEFLTYFQNEAQLDKSGLPSDRFFAERPEGSVSTLKIQRTQQEDSAVYLCASSFGLAGFTDTQYFGPGTRLTVL.

The chain has TRBV3-1 and TRBJ2-2; 12 nucleotides agree with TRBD2. The CDR3 has 16 amino acids. J gave up 5 bases and V 5 bases, and 6 bases lay outside the gene matches. Germline V gene sequence: CDR1 LGHDT, CDR2 YNNKEL (reference sequence). Here the CDR3 reads CASSLRLAGATGELFF. CDR3 DNA sequence: TGTGCCAGCAGCTTACGACTAGCGGGAGCGACCGGGGAGCTGTTTTTT.

The chain combines TRBV4-1 with TRBJ2-7; D uncertain. CDR1 is MGHRA and CDR2 is YSYEKL in the germline V gene. The CDR3 runs to 14 residues. Trimming shortened V by 4 bases and J by 1 base, and 11 bases separated the two germline ends. CDR3 in amino acids: CASSPMGLSYEQYF. CDR3 DNA sequence: TGCGCCAGCAGCCCGATGGGTCTTTCCTACGAGCAGTACTTC.

The genes are TRBV20-1 and TRBJ1-1, with D maybe TRBD1 (6 bases). Germline-derived CDR1 and CDR2 are DFQATT and SNEGSKA (reference sequence). V gave up 3 bases and J gave up 6 bases, with 14 bases separating them. CDR3 length: 13 amino acids. CDR3: CSARGGKGAEAFF. CDR3 DNA sequence: TGCAGTGCTAGGGGGGGCAAGGGGGCTGAAGCTTTCTTT.

This clonotype was detected a few times. The chain is built from TRBV7-9 and TRBJ2-1; no clear D. The CDR3 loop spans 12 amino acids. Germline V gene lookup returns CDR1 SEHNR and CDR2 FQNEAQ (reference sequence). The ends were cut back, 6 bases at V and 7 bases at J, with 10 bases in the middle. CDR3 in DNA: TGTGCCAGCAGACCCCAAAGTAATGAGCAGTTCTTC. This translates into CASRPQSNEQFF. The variable domain in full, with the rest retrieved from reference TRBV7-9 and TRBJ2-1, is DTGVSQNPRHKITKRGQNVTFRCDPISEHNRLYWYRQTLGQGPEFLTYFQNEAQLEKSRLLSDRFSAERPKGSFSTLEIQRTEQGDSAMYLCASRPQSNEQFFGPGTRLTVL.

This clonotype was seen at least ten times. The chain has TRBV6-5 and TRBJ2-2, with 10 bases aligning to TRBD2. V dropped 4 bases and J dropped 0; count of bases not matched to a gene: 5. The CDR3 covers 17 residues. Per germline, CDR1 MNHEY and CDR2 SVGAGI. For the CDR3, the DNA is TGTGCCAGCAGTTTCCCTAGCGGGGGAACGAACACCGGGGAGCTGTTTTTT. Protein sequence: CASSFPSGGTNTGELFF.

This sequence joins TRBV6-2 or TRBV6-3 and TRBJ2-5; 7 bases agree with TRBD2. The CDR3 runs 14 residues. V shed 5 bases and J 8 bases; nucleotides not matched to a gene: 11. The V gene's germline CDR1 is MNHEY and CDR2 SVGEGT. The CDR3 nucleotides are TGTGCCAGCAGTAGTCCCGGGACTACCGGAACCCAGTACTTC. Its translation: CASSSPGTTGTQYF.

Comments on this clonotype: Relative to the germline gene, one junction end is altered; a read error may explain this. The V call is TRBV20-1, the J call TRBJ2-1; D possibly corresponds to TRBD2 (6 bases). The CDR3 contains 15 residues. Germline V gene lookup returns CDR1 DFQATT and CDR2 SNEGSKA (reference sequence). CDR3 nucleotide sequence: TGCAGTGCTGGGGACGGGGCGGGGTCCTCCAATGAGCAGTTCTTC. Translating gives CSAGDGAGSSNEQFF.

The genes are TRBV27 and TRBJ2-1; D not certain. Trimming removed 6 bases at V and 5 bases at J, with 11 bases between. This CDR3 region has 13 residues. CDR1 is MNHEY, CDR2 SMNVEV, per germline (reference sequence). The CDR3 sequence: CASSQTTHNEQFF. The CDR3 coding sequence is TGTGCCAGCAGCCAAACAACCCACAATGAGCAGTTCTTC.